The T cell receptor beta chain described here comes from a study of CD8+ T cells in alopecia areata. cDNA serving as the sequencing template came from extracted, reverse transcribed RNA. The table came from immunoSEQ multiplex PCR; TCRdb's copy has only in-frame clones and leaves some out. The sample carries approximately 89,000 clones, around 54% recorded once. Sorting from PBMCs produced CD4+ and CD8+ T cells. Study-level findings and limits: Relative to mice, TCR sharing across patients was less clear, a difference possibly HLA-related. Relative to normal scalp, lesional scalp, especially alopecia totalis/universalis, showed higher clonality.

Comments on this clone: Its antigen remains unidentified.

The V gene lost 2 bases and the J gene lost 0 bases, with 10 bases spanning the gap. The CDR3 contains 15 residues. The germline V gene encodes CDR1 SGHRS and CDR2 YFSETQ. V is TRBV5-1 and J is TRBJ2-3; D is unresolved. Sequenced material: NKG2D-high CD8+ T cells sorted from blood. The TCR comes from a human donor with alopecia areata. The CDR3 coding sequence is TGCGCCAGCAGCTTTCCTTCTACTAGCACAGATACGCAGTATTTT. Protein product: CASSFPSTSTDTQYF.